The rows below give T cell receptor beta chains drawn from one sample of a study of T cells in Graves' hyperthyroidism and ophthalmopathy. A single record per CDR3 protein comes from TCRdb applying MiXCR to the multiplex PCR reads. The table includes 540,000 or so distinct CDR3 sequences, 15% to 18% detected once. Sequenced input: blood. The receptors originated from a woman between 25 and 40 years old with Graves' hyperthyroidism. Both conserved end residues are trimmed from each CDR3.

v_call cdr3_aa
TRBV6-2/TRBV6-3 ASLPSGGHEQY
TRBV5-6 ASSLGPDTGELF
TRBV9 ASSVGTRGSPYNEQF
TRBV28 ASSSPGHGARDEQF
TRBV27 ASSLFSGTGTDTQY
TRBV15 ATSRDDIGELF
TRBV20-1 SAEREYEQY
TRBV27 ASSLLRGGTSGTSEQF
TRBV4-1 ASSQGLAGGAYNEQF
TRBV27 ASSFGLPTGARSREQY
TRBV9 ASSVEGGLYEQY
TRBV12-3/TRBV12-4 ASSYPAGSYEQY
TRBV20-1 SAISGALYNSPLH